A selection of T cell receptor beta chains follows, all from one sample in a study of blood T cell repertoires in COVID-19. TCRdb's table, derived via immunoSEQ multiplex PCR, lists solely in-frame clones and lacks some. The sample contains 150,000 to 200,000 clones, about 87% of which appear only once. The sequencing input was peripheral blood. The receptors here all came from a woman aged 65 to 85 with COVID-19, enrolled during active disease. Each CDR3 is given with its conserved first and last residue. Clone size appears in some rows only: once, few, many, or a class for an expanded clone.

clone_size,v_call,j_call,cdr3_aa
once,TRBV4-2,TRBJ1-2,CASSQDLQGGNYGYTF
-,TRBV7-9,TRBJ2-7,CASSRRTSGSNEQYF
-,TRBV5-1,TRBJ2-3,CASSYSRTSTTDTQYF
-,TRBV5-1,TRBJ2-6,CASAAGAPGANVLTF
-,TRBV12-3/TRBV12-4,TRBJ2-1,CASSLAGVGEQFF
once,TRBV24-1,TRBJ1-1,CATSEDFGHGAFF
once,TRBV15,TRBJ1-4,CATSREGSNEKLFF
-,TRBV5-1,TRBJ1-6,CASSLAREDSPLHF
-,TRBV7-2,TRBJ2-7,CASSLRGYEQYF
once,TRBV10-3,TRBJ2-3,CAISDRGLAGGPVRDTQYF
-,TRBV9,TRBJ2-3,CASSPPSGRDTDTQYF
-,TRBV7-9,TRBJ1-5,CASSLDGNQPQHF
-,TRBV9,TRBJ2-6,CASSTPGTGFPSGANVLTF
-,TRBV7-9,TRBJ2-5,CASSLAGQGQETQYF
once,TRBV6-5,TRBJ2-2,CASNQQGAVGELFF
-,TRBV9,TRBJ2-3,CASSVDSTDTQYF